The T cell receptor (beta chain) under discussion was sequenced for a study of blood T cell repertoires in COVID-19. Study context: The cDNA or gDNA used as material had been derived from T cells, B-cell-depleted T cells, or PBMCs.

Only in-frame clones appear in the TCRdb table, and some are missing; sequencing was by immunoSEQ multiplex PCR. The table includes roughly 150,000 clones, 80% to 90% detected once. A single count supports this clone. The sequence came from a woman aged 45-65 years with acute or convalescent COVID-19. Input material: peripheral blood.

The chain's CDR3 is CASSRTFGNTIYF. CDR3 nucleotides: TGTGCCAGCAGCAGGACATTTGGAAACACCATATATTTT. This rearrangement joins TRBV27 to TRBJ1-3; tentative D call: TRBD1 (5 bases). This CDR3 has 13 amino acids. Germline V gene lookup returns CDR1 MNHEY and CDR2 SMNVEV (reference sequence). Trimming cost V 6 bases and J 3 bases, with 9 bases left between them.